This paragraph reports one TCR beta chain. The target antigen is unknown. The PCR ran on 60 Vbeta and 13 Jbeta primers. Data came from immunoSEQ multiplex PCR; TCRdb stores just in-frame clones and leaves some out. The sample lists about 150,000 clones; about four fifths were seen once. Nominally healthy donors were sampled, though unrecorded immune exposures were likely. These data originate in a study of cytomegalovirus exposure and HLA in healthy donors. Study-wide background: Genotyping of more than 300 donors showed that roughly 80% belonged to the Caucasian-associated ancestry cluster. Study-level results: In an earlier analysis, about 87% or about 30%: the productive usage of most TCR beta V segments. HLA alleles were associated with fewer than 20,000 TCR beta sequences in a later analysis at 0.05 false discovery rate.

The CDR3 loop spans 14 amino acids. The germline V and J ends were trimmed by 5 bases and 0 bases, with 10 bases remaining between them. Per germline, CDR1 SGHRS and CDR2 YFSETQ. The rearrangement joins TRBV5-1 to TRBJ2-3; D might be TRBD2 (6 bases). Material for sequencing was PBMCs. The receptor was derived from a man between 25 and 39 years old in good health and CMV-seropositive. CDR3 sequence reads: CASRSGTSTDTQYF. In DNA form, the CDR3 reads TGCGCCAGCAGGTCCGGGACTAGCACAGATACGCAGTATTTT.